This TCR beta chain was found in a study of cytomegalovirus exposure and HLA in healthy donors. General study results and limits: It was confirmed in vitro that a few of the CMV-associated chains were specific for CMV antigens. Most sequenced TCRs were rare (though some public TCRs occurred in many donors).

CDR3 length equals 12 residues. CDR1 and CDR2 from the germline V gene are MGHDK and SYGVNS. V lost 3 bases to trimming and J lost 7 bases, with 6 bases between them. This clone has just one count. Its specificity is unknown. TCRdb's table, derived via immunoSEQ multiplex PCR, lists solely in-frame clones and lacks some. The sample lists 280,000 or so clones; roughly 90% were seen once. An approximately 120-subject validation cohort, separate from the approximately 670-subject first cohort, supplied the donors. The rearrangement joins TRBV25-1 to TRBJ2-2, with D perhaps TRBD2 (6 bases). Material for sequencing was PBMCs. This sequence was found in a woman aged 18 to 35 in good health and CMV-seronegative. CDR3 sequence reads: CASSERGGELFF. The CDR3, as DNA: TGTGCCAGCAGTGAGCGGGGCGGGGAGCTGTTTTTT.